Here is one TCR beta chain with its context. The target of this receptor is not known. No base quality values were provided; no much bigger clone lies one nucleotide off. Counted from cysteine to phenylalanine, this CDR3 has 15 amino acids. Left in the record is the CDR3 DNA by itself, 45 bases read in frame from the first base. V is reduced by 4 bases and J by 5 bases, leaving a spacing of 17 bases between them. CDR1 and CDR2, per the germline V gene, are MGHDK and SYGVNS. The protocol used for the library was the immunoSEQ multiplex PCR assay. For the multiplex PCR, a mixture combining 60 forward primers for TCR Vbeta segments and 13 reverse primers for TCR Jbeta segments was used. The CDR3 region of rearranged TCR beta genes was amplified from genomic DNA by a multiplex PCR assay. On the Illumina HiSeq System, the amplified TCR beta libraries were sequenced as 87-base-pair reads. On the authors' methods: Across the 700 or so repertoires, a later analysis counted 75 million to 90 million unique TCR beta chains, some 11 million of which were shared by at least two donors. A nearest-neighbor algorithm error-corrected the raw reads and collapsed the reads into unique sequences, merging closely related sequences to remove PCR and sequencing errors. Alignment of CDR3 sequences to IMGT reference sequences was used to assign V, D and J gene segments. For a sequence to be retained, at least a six-nucleotide match to both a V gene segment and a J gene segment was required. A rearrangement was called productive if the CDR3 had no stop codons and remained in frame with V and J, and every other rearrangement was called non-productive. Following IMGT convention, CDR3 was defined as the stretch from the second conserved V-encoded cysteine to the conserved J-encoded phenylalanine. The earlier analysis of 587 of the donors excluded any sequence lacking an unambiguous match to a single V gene segment. In an earlier analysis of about 590 of the donors, a V segment was called functional when productive rearrangements were above 56.7%, and segregating when the standard deviation between donors exceeded 5%. A statistical classification framework was built to diagnose cytomegalovirus status from the catalog of TCR beta chain sequences. V and J gene assignment, in a later analysis, came from comparing TCR nucleotide sequences with IMGT/GENE-DB human TR gene sequences. Using the TCRdist pipeline, a later analysis assigned CDR3 sequences along with most-parsimonious VDJ recombination scenarios. A later analysis defined each TCR beta chain by its CDR3 amino acid sequence plus V-gene family, and excluded reads lacking a unique V-gene family. In a later analysis, some 600 highly shared, low-generation-probability nucleotide sequences were removed to address suspected cross-contamination and a sequencing artifact. In a later analysis, a clonal expansion index for each public chain was calculated from normalized within-repertoire ranks of inferred template counts. A later analysis computed generation probabilities with a VDJ recombination model fitted to out-of-frame rearrangements, and checked the results against IGoR. Hypergeometric tests were used in a later analysis to score TCR-TCR, TCR-HLA and TCR-CMV co-occurrence, with a repertoire-size bias correction applied to the TCR pairs. False discovery rates were estimated in a later analysis by permuting HLA or CMV assignments 20 times. In a later analysis, co-occurring TCRs were grouped with DBSCAN, and TCRdist sequence similarity was added when clustering was performed within HLA-allele-positive subsets. Co-occurrence clustering excluded repertoires with fewer than 30,000 or more than 120,000 public chains, plus five with anomalous nucleotide sharing. The immuneACCESS repertoire file appears here via TCRdb, limited to in-frame rearrangements. These files lack a portion of the clones; in checked studies, under half of the deficit traces to unresolved V genes, and the cause of the others is not known. Clone size and V and J calls were adopted from that table, with D and trimming inferred from the DNA. The sample table shows around 140,000 clones, and approximately 84% are seen once. The top ten hold approximately 1.3% of the sample.

The sample originates from a study of cytomegalovirus exposure and HLA in healthy donors (dated by TCRdb to 2016 to 2017). General notes on the study: An earlier analysis of under 600 of the donors reported about 250 Gb of sequence data and roughly 110 million unique TCR beta sequences from roughly 200 million T cells. Roughly 300 gigabases of sequencing data and approximately 84 million unique TCR sequences were included in an early release covering under 650 HLA-typed donors. Among the roughly 370 genotyped donors, around 81% belonged to the genetic ancestry cluster associated with self-reported Caucasian donors. The study was designed to test whether signatures of past pathogen exposure could be identified by cataloging public T cell receptors. The T cell repertoires of 666 subjects were profiled by immunosequencing and related to cytomegalovirus serostatus. In addition to the first cohort of 666 subjects, a separate validation cohort of 130 or so different subjects was used. To predict cytomegalovirus infection status, the study combined high-throughput TCR immunosequencing, statistical association of individual TCRs with disease status, and machine learning. A later analysis re-examined previously published TCR beta repertoires from more than 600 donors and added high-resolution HLA genotyping to investigate patterns of TCR occurrence. The later analysis used no new phenotypic data to find candidate immune exposures, relying instead on TCR beta sequences and their occurrence across donors. An earlier analysis of 587 of the donors used high-throughput TCR beta sequencing to judge whether each TCR beta V gene segment behaved as functional or pseudogenic. Donor age, sex, ethnicity and CMV serostatus were compiled alongside the repertoire data. A later genetic analysis took genome-wide SNP genotypes for about 55% of the 666 donors and used that subset as a discovery cohort. All discovery cohort repertoires had been generated on a single sequencing platform. Both class I and class II loci were covered by HLA typing, at four-digit resolution. The number of donors typed differed by locus, with roughly 620-630 for A, B, C, DRB1 and DQB1, roughly 520 for DQA1, approximately 580 for DPA1, and around 460 for DPB1. About 5 DR-DQ haplotypes were handled as single units for association and clustering, since linkage in the cohort was strong. Among around 400 genotyped donors of the cohort, an average of about 240,000 unique TCR beta nucleotide sequences were sequenced per donor, about a sixth of them non-productive.

The cohort was made up of around 720 healthy bone marrow donors. At the time of sampling, all cohort members were nominally healthy, though unrecorded immune exposures were likely present. The donor was CMV seropositive and belonged to the group of 270 or so seropositive cohort members. A peripheral blood sample was provided by each donor, and peripheral blood mononuclear cells were used for TCR beta sequencing. The Qiagen DNeasy Blood Extraction Kit was used to extract genomic DNA from the blood cell samples. Broader findings and caveats from the paper: According to a later analysis, TCR association rates differed among HLA loci, with DRB1 alleles showing the most associated TCRs and HLA-C alleles showing the fewest. In vitro tests confirmed that a few of the cytomegalovirus-associated TCR beta chains recognize cytomegalovirus antigens. Presence/absence analyses assumed roughly uniform sequencing depth across donors, an assumption that may not hold. Most TCR sequences were observed very rarely across donors, whereas some public TCRs were present in many individuals. Only TCR beta chains were sequenced in this cohort, and the absence of alpha or paired-chain data limited detectable features. The study gave a list of more than 150 TCR beta chains associated with cytomegalovirus. Because counts were too low, about 17 rarely observed V segments, including chromosome 9 orphons, were excluded from the earlier analysis of fewer than 650 of the donors. In a later analysis, HLA-associated TCR beta chains were found to be more clonally expanded and to have lower generation probabilities than equally common non-associated chains. The classifier was reported to diagnose cytomegalovirus status with high specificity and sensitivity in both the original and validation cohorts. Correlated functional status among segregating V segments might be attributable to linkage disequilibrium, but an unknown experimental factor could not be ruled out. In a later genetic analysis, fewer N-insertions in productive TCRs were reported among donors in an Asian-associated ancestry cluster than the roughly 670-donor mean. When HLA alleles, especially DR and DQ, strongly co-occurred, TCR associations were difficult to assign to individual alleles. In an earlier analysis of 587 of the donors, most TCR beta V segments were observed in productive rearrangements about 87% or about 30% of the time, broadly matching IMGT annotations. According to a later analysis, parvovirus B19, influenza, CMV and Epstein-Barr virus appeared linked to several top co-occurrence clusters. At a false discovery rate of 0.05, a later analysis linked around 17,000 TCR beta sequences to specific HLA alleles. CMV serostatus was the only immune exposure information available for the cohort. Because HLA typing was unavailable for some donors at each locus, only the typed subset was used in association tests. Some IMGT-functional V segments, including TRBV6-2 and TRBV6-3, could not be told apart with the 87-base-pair reads, so those segments were excluded. In a later analysis, most CMV-associated TCR beta chains were found to appear HLA-restricted, with HLA associations seemingly driven largely by CMV exposure. A further reported finding was that TCR beta sequences accurately predicted the HLA-A and HLA-B alleles for most subjects in the first cohort. V-gene and J-gene trimming of TCR beta chains was associated with a missense DCLRE1C variant in a later genetic analysis, and the association was replicated in an independent cohort. The sequencing pipeline was judged likely to have produced a cluster of highly shared sequence variants as a technical artifact. The authors suggested that the approach could potentially be extended to other disease states and immunological phenotypes.

Sample: PBMCs. Recombination connected TRBV25-1 to TRBJ1-2, and TRBD1 may be the D gene, going by 6 matching bases. This clonotype was obtained from a man between 25 and 39 years old in good health and CMV-seropositive. For the CDR3, the sequence is CASSAWQGSSYGYTF. The bases are TGTGCCAGCAGTGCTTGGCAGGGGTCGAGTTATGGCTACACCTTC.